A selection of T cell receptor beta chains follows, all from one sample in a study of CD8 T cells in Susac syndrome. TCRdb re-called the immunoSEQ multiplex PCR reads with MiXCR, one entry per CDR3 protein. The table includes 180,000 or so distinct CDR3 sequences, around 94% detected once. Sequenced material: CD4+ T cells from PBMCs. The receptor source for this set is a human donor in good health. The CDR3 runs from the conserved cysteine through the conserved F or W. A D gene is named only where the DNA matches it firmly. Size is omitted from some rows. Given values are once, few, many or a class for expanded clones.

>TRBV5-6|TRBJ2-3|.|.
TGTGCCAGCAGCTTAAACCTGGATACGCAGTATTTT
CASSLNLDTQYF
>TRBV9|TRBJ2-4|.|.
TGTGCCAGCAGCGTAGCACAGGAAAACATTCAGTACTTC
CASSVAQENIQYF
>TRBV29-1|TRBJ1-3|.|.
TGCAGCGCCCTCGCCAGGTCTGGAAACACCATATATTTT
CSALARSGNTIYF
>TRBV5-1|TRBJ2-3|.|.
TGCGCCAGCACCGATGGACAAGGAGATACGCAGTATTTT
CASTDGQGDTQYF
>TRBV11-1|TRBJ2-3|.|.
TGTGCCAGCAGCTTACAAGCGTTCACAGATACGCAGTATTTT
CASSLQAFTDTQYF
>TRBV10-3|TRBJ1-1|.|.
TGTGCCATCGCAGAACAGGGACCAGGTCTAGGTGGGAACACTGAAGCTTTCTTT
CAIAEQGPGLGGNTEAFF
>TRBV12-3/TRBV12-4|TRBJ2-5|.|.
TGTGCCAGCAGTCTCGACGGCAGGGCGGGAGAGACCCAGTACTTC
CASSLDGRAGETQYF
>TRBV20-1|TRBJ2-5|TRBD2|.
TGCAGTGCTAGCGGGACTAGCGGGAACCAAGAGACCCAGTACTTC
CSASGTSGNQETQYF
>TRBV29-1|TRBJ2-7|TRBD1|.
TGCAGCTGGGGGACAGGGGGCGGCGAGCAGTACTTC
CSWGTGGGEQYF
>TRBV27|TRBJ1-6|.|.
TGTGCCAGCAGCGGACGGACTAATTCACCCCTCCACTTT
CASSGRTNSPLHF
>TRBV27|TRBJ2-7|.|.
TGTGCCAGCTGGAGCTCCTACGAGCAGTACTTC
CASWSSYEQYF
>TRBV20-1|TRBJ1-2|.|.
TGCAGTGCTAGAGCGAGGGAGGTTGGACGTCTCTATGGCTACACCTTC
CSARAREVGRLYGYTF
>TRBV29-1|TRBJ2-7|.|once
TGCAGCGGGGGACTGAACTACGAGCAGTACTTC
CSGGLNYEQYF
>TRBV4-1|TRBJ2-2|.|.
TGCGCCAGCAGCCCGACAGCTGCGAACACCGGGGAGCTGTTTTTT
CASSPTAANTGELFF
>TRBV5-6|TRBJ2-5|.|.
TGTGCCAGCAGTTGGGACCGCGTACAAGAGACCCAGTACTTC
CASSWDRVQETQYF
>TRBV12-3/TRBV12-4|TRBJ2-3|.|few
TGTGCCAGCAGTTTGGGAAGCGGCACAGATACGCAGTATTTT
CASSLGSGTDTQYF
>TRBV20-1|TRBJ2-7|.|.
TGCAGTGCTAGAGGTCTGGCCGACGCTTACGAGCAGTACTTC
CSARGLADAYEQYF
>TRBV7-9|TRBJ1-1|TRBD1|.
TGTGCCAGCAGGCGAACCGGGACAGGGGGATTGACTGAAGCTTTCTTT
CASRRTGTGGLTEAFF
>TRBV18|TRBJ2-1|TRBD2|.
TGTGCCAGCTCCCAAGTTAGACTAGCGGACTACAATGAGCAGTTCTTC
CASSQVRLADYNEQFF
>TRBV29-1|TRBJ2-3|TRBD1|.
TGCAGCGTCGCGGGACAGGGGGCGGCAGATACGCAGTATTTT
CSVAGQGAADTQYF
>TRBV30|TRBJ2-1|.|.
TGTGCCTGGAGTGTAAGTCTGGGGGGCTGGTCCTACAATGAGCAGTTCTTC
CAWSVSLGGWSYNEQFF
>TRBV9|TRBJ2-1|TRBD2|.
TGTGCCAGCAGCGTAGAGACTAGCGGGATACTAATGAAGCAGTTCTTC
CASSVETSGILMKQFF
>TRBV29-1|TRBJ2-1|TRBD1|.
TGCAGCGTTTTCTCACCGGGACAGAGCTACAATGAGCAGTTCTTC
CSVFSPGQSYNEQFF
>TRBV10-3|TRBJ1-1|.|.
TGTGCCATCAGTGGGGCGGACACTGAAGCTTTCTTT
CAISGADTEAFF
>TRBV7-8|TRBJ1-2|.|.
TGTGCCAGCAGCTTAGGGACCCGTGATGGCTACACCTTC
CASSLGTRDGYTF
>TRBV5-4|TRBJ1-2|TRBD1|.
TGTGCCAGCAGCCCCACCCCAGACAGGGTTCGGTATGGCTACACCTTC
CASSPTPDRVRYGYTF
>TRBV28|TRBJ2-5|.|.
TGTGCCAGCAGTGAAGGGACTCCCCAAGAGACCCAGTACTTC
CASSEGTPQETQYF
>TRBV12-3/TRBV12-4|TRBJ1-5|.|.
TGTGCCAGCAGTTTACTAAAGGGAGAGCCCCAGCATTTT
CASSLLKGEPQHF
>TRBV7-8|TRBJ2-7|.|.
TGTGCCAGCAGCGGAGGGGCCCTCGAGCAGTACTTC
CASSGGALEQYF
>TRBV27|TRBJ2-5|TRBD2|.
TGTGCCAGCAGTCAAACTAGCGGGGGACCGGAGACCCAGTACTTC
CASSQTSGGPETQYF
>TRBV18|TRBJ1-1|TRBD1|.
TGTGCCAGCTCATTTACAGGGGGCGATGCGGCTTTCTTT
CASSFTGGDAAFF
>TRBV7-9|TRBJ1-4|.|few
TGTGCCAGCAGCCTCCTCAATGAAAAACTGTTTTTT
CASSLLNEKLFF
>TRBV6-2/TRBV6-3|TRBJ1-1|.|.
TGTGCCAGCAGTTACGCAGGGGAAGCTTTCTTT
CASSYAGEAFF
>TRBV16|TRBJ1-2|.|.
TGTGCCAGCAGCCAATCGGGAGATGGCTACACCTTC
CASSQSGDGYTF
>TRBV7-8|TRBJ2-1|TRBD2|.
TGTGCCAGCAGCTTGGCGGGGGGGCTTCATGAGCAGTTCTTC
CASSLAGGLHEQFF
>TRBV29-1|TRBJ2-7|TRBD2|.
TGCAGCGTTGAAGGGGGTAGCGGGGACTTCTCCTACGAGCAGTACTTC
CSVEGGSGDFSYEQYF
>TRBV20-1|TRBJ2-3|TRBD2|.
TGCAGGGTGGGAGCGGGGCATAGCACAGATACGCAGTATTTT
CRVGAGHSTDTQYF
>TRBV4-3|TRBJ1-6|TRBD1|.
TGCGCCAGCAGCCAGGACAGGGGCGTCAACTCACCCCTCCACTTT
CASSQDRGVNSPLHF
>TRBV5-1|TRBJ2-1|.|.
TGCGCCAGCAAACTATCGAGCACGAATGAGCAGTTCTTC
CASKLSSTNEQFF
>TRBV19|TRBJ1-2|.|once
TGTGCCAGTAGTATCGGGCGTGGCTACACCTTC
CASSIGRGYTF
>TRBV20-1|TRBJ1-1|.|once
TGCAGTGCTAGAGACGGACCCGGGAACACTGAAGCTTTCTTT
CSARDGPGNTEAFF
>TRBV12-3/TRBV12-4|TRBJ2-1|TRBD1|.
TGTGCCAGCAGTTTACGACAGGGGGCCAGGGATGAGCAGTTCTTC
CASSLRQGARDEQFF
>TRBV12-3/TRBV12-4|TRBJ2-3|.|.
TGTGCCAGCAAAAGTCCGGGGTGGAGCGGAGATACGCAGTATTTT
CASKSPGWSGDTQYF
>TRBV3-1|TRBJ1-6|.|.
TGTGCCAGCAGTCAGGACTGGGAGGGGTCACCCCTCCACTTT
CASSQDWEGSPLHF
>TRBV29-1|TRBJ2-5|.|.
TGCAGCGTGGGGCGAAGTGAGACCCAGTACTTC
CSVGRSETQYF